Each of the 30 T cell receptor beta chains below was sequenced from the same sample in a study of graft-versus-host responses after intestinal transplantation. Sequenced by immunoSEQ multiplex PCR; TCRdb stores in-frame clones only, minus some. The repertoire includes under 40,000 clones, 90% to 95% of them detected once, and approximately 0.76% sits in the top ten. The source was PBMCs, collected 16 days after intestinal transplant. The receptors originated from a human patient who received an intestinal transplant, so some T cells may come from the graft donor.

This clone occurred once. The gene calls are TRBV1 and TRBJ2-5; the D call of TRBD2 is as the table states it, not checked on the DNA. Judging by the DNA end, TRBJ2-7 fits better; the J call may be wrong. TRBV1 is a pseudogene. The CDR3 consists of 15 residues. CDR3 amino acids: CTSSQCRASGYEQYF. CDR3 coding DNA: TGCACCAGCAGCCAATGTAGGGCTAGCGGTTACGAGCAGTACTTC.

V and J are TRBV29-1 and TRBJ2-1; D possibly corresponds to TRBD2 (6 bases). This CDR3 is 12 amino acids long. CDR1 is SQVTM, CDR2 ANQGSEA, per germline. Trimming removed 6 bases at V and 2 bases at J, with 8 bases between. As DNA, the CDR3 is TGCAGCGTGGAGGGAACCTACAATGAGCAGTTCTTC. This codes for CSVEGTYNEQFF.

This chain connects TRBV27 to TRBJ1-5, with 8 bases matching TRBD1. CDR1 MNHEY and CDR2 SMNVEV come from the germline V gene (reference sequence). The ends lost 2 bases at V and 2 bases at J; junction bases unmatched: 8. The CDR3 extends over 17 amino acids. The CDR3 DNA follows: TGTGCCAGCAGTTTAAGGAGGACAGGGAACGGCAATCAGCCCCAGCATTTT. It is translated as CASSLRRTGNGNQPQHF.

This chain links TRBV6-4 with TRBJ2-2; no definite D call. Trimming took 0 bases from V and 5 from J, leaving 4 bases between them. Looked up from germline, CDR1 is MRHNA and CDR2 is SNTAGT. This CDR3 comprises 13 residues. The CDR3 region is CASSDSTTGELFF. Written as DNA, the CDR3 is TGTGCCAGCAGTGACTCGACTACCGGGGAGCTGTTTTTT.

The genes are TRBV5-5 and TRBJ2-7; 7 nucleotides agree with TRBD1. The CDR3 loop spans 19 amino acids. Trimming took 1 base from V and 0 from J; bases not matched to a gene: 16. Germline values: CDR1 SGHKS, CDR2 YYEKEE (reference sequence). The CDR3 bases are TGTGCCAGCAGCTTGATCGGGACCGTCGACAGGGCCATCTCCTACGAGCAGTACTTC. Translation gives CASSLIGTVDRAISYEQYF.

This rearrangement joins TRBV7-7 to TRBJ2-1, with D maybe TRBD2 (6 bases). The CDR3 sequence is 15 residues long. V gave up 1 base and J gave up 1 base, with 8 bases separating them. In germline, CDR1 is SSHAT, CDR2 FNYEAQ (reference sequence). For the CDR3, the DNA is TGTGCCAGCAGCTTAGTGGCGGGATCCTACAATGAGCAGTTCTTC. Translation: CASSLVAGSYNEQFF.

The chain recombines TRBV5-1 with TRBJ1-2; D gene unclear. Trimming removed 1 base from V and 2 bases from J, with 18 bases in between. Germline CDR1 reads SGHRS; CDR2 reads YFSETQ. This CDR3 contains 17 residues. CDR3 sequence: CASSLSPKVSLNYGYTF. The CDR3 coding sequence is TGCGCCAGCAGCTTGTCCCCAAAGGTATCTCTAAACTATGGCTACACCTTC.

This chain connects TRBV6-5 to TRBJ2-1; D uncertain. CDR1 MNHEY and CDR2 SVGAGI come from the germline V gene. This CDR3 region has 15 residues. Deletions cut 5 bases from V and 6 bases from J, with 17 bases between. The CDR3 sequence is CASSQGYLRTNEQFF. DNA for the CDR3: TGTGCCAGCAGTCAAGGGTACCTCAGGACCAATGAGCAGTTCTTC.

CDR3 nucleotide sequence: TGTGCCAGCAGCTTAGCGGGAGGGGTGGTAGCAGATACGCAGTATTTT. It codes for CASSLAGGVVADTQYF. The V call is TRBV7-3, the J call TRBJ2-3; 9 bases agree with TRBD2. Trimming removed 2 bases from V and 4 bases from J; junction bases left unmatched: 7. The CDR3 sequence is 16 residues long. Germline V gives CDR1 SGHTA, CDR2 FQGTGA. Looking up the rest from reference TRBV7-3 and TRBJ2-3 gives the full variable domain: GAGVSQTPSNKVTEKGKYVELRCDPISGHTALYWYRQSLGQGPEFLIYFQGTGAADDSGLPNDRFFAVRPEGSVSTLKIQRTERGDSAVYLCASSLAGGVVADTQYFGPGTRLTVL.

The chain uses TRBV28 and TRBJ2-1, with 7 bases matching TRBD2. The CDR3 consists of 16 residues. Germline V gene sequence: CDR1 MDHEN, CDR2 SYDVKM. The J segment lost 7 bases and the V segment lost 5 bases, leaving 14 bases of the junction unmatched. The CDR3 DNA reads as TGTGCCAGCAGTCCATGGACTAGTTCCCTCCTGAATGAGCAGTTCTTC. It yields the protein CASSPWTSSLLNEQFF.

The chain links TRBV5-1 to TRBJ1-1; 8 bases agree with TRBD1. Germline V lookup: CDR1 SGHRS, CDR2 YFSETQ. The trim removed 1 base at V and 4 bases at J, leaving 18 bases unmatched. This CDR3 contains 19 residues. In DNA, the CDR3 is TGCGCCAGCAGCTTGAGGACAGGGCCCTCCCTGTTTTTGGGCACTGAAGCTTTCTTT. This codes for CASSLRTGPSLFLGTEAFF. The variable domain in full, with the rest retrieved from reference TRBV5-1 and TRBJ1-1, is KAGVTQTPRYLIKTRGQQVTLSCSPISGHRSVSWYQQTPGQGLQFLFEYFSETQRNKGNFPGRFSGRQFSNSRSEMNVSTLELGDSALYLCASSLRTGPSLFLGTEAFFGQGTRLTVV.

In this sample, this clone turned up once. V usage is TRBV29-1 and J usage is TRBJ2-7; 12 bases align to TRBD2. The CDR3 is 16 amino acids. The V and J ends lost 0 bases and 0 bases, in that order; junction bases with no gene match: 3. Germline V lookup: CDR1 SQVTM, CDR2 ANQGSEA. CDR3 in DNA: TGCAGCGTTGAAGATGGACTAGCGGGAAGCTCCTACGAGCAGTACTTC. Residues: CSVEDGLAGSSYEQYF.

This rearrangement joins TRBV11-3 to TRBJ2-1, with 9 bases lining up with TRBD2. CDR3 length equals 15 residues. Per germline, CDR1 SGHNT and CDR2 YENEEA. J gave up 4 bases and V 2 bases, and 3 bases lay outside the gene matches. As DNA, the CDR3 is TGTGCCAGCAGCTTAATAGCGGGAGTGTACAATGAGCAGTTCTTC. This encodes CASSLIAGVYNEQFF.

The gene calls are TRBV10-3 and TRBJ1-6; unclear D gene. The length of the CDR3 is 12 residues. Germline loops: CDR1 ENHRY, CDR2 SYGVKD. Trimming took 4 bases from V and 14 from J, leaving 12 bases between them. CDR3 coding DNA: TGTGCCATCAGTGCGGAGCTAGGAACCCTCCACTTT. Its protein product is CAISAELGTLHF.

This chain links TRBV7-8 with TRBJ2-2; D gene unclear. Looked up from germline, CDR1 is SGHVS and CDR2 is FQNEAQ. The CDR3 totals 13 residues. V lost 5 bases and J lost 6, with 10 bases in between. Written as DNA, the CDR3 is TGTGCCAGCAGCCCACCATTCTCCGGGGAGCTGTTTTTT. This sequence encodes CASSPPFSGELFF.

The CDR3 DNA sequence: TGTGCCAGCAGCCCTGGAACCTCTGAAGCTTTCTTT. The encoded protein is CASSPGTSEAFF. V and J are TRBV13 and TRBJ1-1; D is ambiguous. The CDR3 contains 12 residues. With 5 bases removed from V and 6 bases from J, the gap between germline ends came to 10 bases. Germline V gene data show CDR1 as PRHDT and CDR2 as FYEKMQ (reference sequence).

In DNA form, the CDR3 reads TGTGCCAACCATTACATGAGCAATGAGCAGTTCTTC. It yields the protein CANHYMSNEQFF. The gene calls are TRBV2 and TRBJ2-1; D gene uncertain. V was cut by 10 bases and J by 6 bases, with 13 bases left in between. The CDR3 covers 12 residues. CDR1 and CDR2 (germline): SNHLY, FYNNEI.

This clone was seen a single time. This chain links TRBV27 with TRBJ1-1; no clear D gene. Trimming took 5 bases from V and 1 from J, leaving 11 bases between them. Per the germline V gene, CDR1 is MNHEY and CDR2 is SMNVEV (reference sequence). The CDR3 spans 14 residues. The CDR3 DNA is TGTGCCAGCAGTCCCATTCTACCGAACACTGAAGCTTTCTTT. Translating gives CASSPILPNTEAFF.

The chain employs TRBV5-1 and TRBJ1-5; D unclear. The CDR3 totals 15 residues. Trimming left V 2 bases short and J 4 bases short, with 13 bases between. Germline lookup yields CDR1 SGHRS and CDR2 YFSETQ. CDR3 sequence: CASSFNGVGNQPQHF. CDR3 coding DNA: TGCGCCAGCAGCTTCAACGGGGTTGGAAATCAGCCCCAGCATTTT.

The chain employs TRBV11-2 and TRBJ1-2; D gene uncertain. Germline lookup yields CDR1 SGHAT and CDR2 FQNNGV. The CDR3 runs to 16 residues. V lost 1 base to trimming and J lost 0 bases, with 12 bases between them. CDR3 sequence reads: CASSLVALTANYGYTF. DNA of the CDR3: TGTGCCAGCAGCTTAGTTGCCCTAACAGCTAACTATGGCTACACCTTC.

The chain uses TRBV10-1 and TRBJ2-1; 9 bases are a match to TRBD1. The CDR3 sequence is 17 residues long. Trimming cost V 3 bases and J 3 bases; bases outside gene matches: 9. Germline V CDR1 and CDR2: WNHNN, SYGVQD (reference sequence). CDR3 loop: CASSDLFPGQGYNEQFF. The CDR3 DNA reads as TGCGCCAGCAGTGATCTCTTTCCGGGACAGGGCTACAATGAGCAGTTCTTC.

This chain uses TRBV4-2 with TRBJ2-6; D tentatively reads TRBD1 or TRBD2 (5 bases each). CDR1 and CDR2 from the germline V gene are LGHNA and YNFKEQ. This CDR3 has 20 residues. V was cut by 2 bases and J by 0 bases, with 20 bases left in between. DNA for the CDR3: TGTGCCAGCAGCCAACCACAGGACCTCCGAACTAGCTCTGGGGCCAACGTCCTGACTTTC. Residues: CASSQPQDLRTSSGANVLTF.

The rearrangement links TRBV5-5 to TRBJ1-5; no clear D. Germline loops: CDR1 SGHKS, CDR2 YYEKEE (reference sequence). This CDR3 comprises 14 residues. Trimming cost V 0 bases and J 1 base, with 5 bases left between them. The CDR3: CASSLDGSNQPQHF. CDR3 coding DNA: TGTGCCAGCAGCTTGGACGGCAGCAATCAGCCCCAGCATTTT.

The CDR3 DNA sequence: TGTGCCAGCAGTTTATTGGCGGGAGTCCCCACAGATACGCAGTATTTT. The encoded protein is CASSLLAGVPTDTQYF. The rearrangement joins TRBV27 to TRBJ2-3; TRBD2 matches 7 bases. This CDR3 contains 16 residues. CDR1 is MNHEY and CDR2 is SMNVEV in the germline V gene (reference sequence). With 1 base clipped from V and 2 bases from J, the junction kept 6 bases outside the gene matches.

The chain links TRBV19 to TRBJ2-2, with a tentative D call TRBD1 (5 bases). Trimming removed 5 bases at V and 6 bases at J, with 10 bases between. Germline V CDR1 and CDR2: LNHDA, SQIVND (reference sequence). The CDR3 sequence is 13 residues long. CDR3 sequence: CASSASGPGELFF. For the CDR3, the DNA is TGTGCCAGTAGTGCCTCAGGGCCCGGGGAGCTGTTTTTT. Using reference TRBV19 and TRBJ2-2 for the parts outside the CDR3, the full variable domain is DGGITQSPKYLFRKEGQNVTLSCEQNLNHDAMYWYRQDPGQGLRLIYYSQIVNDFQKGDIAEGYSVSREKKESFPLTVTSAQKNPTAFYLCASSASGPGELFFGEGSRLTVL.

The V gene is TRBV6-4, the J gene TRBJ2-1; 10 positions match TRBD2. V lost 2 bases and J lost 4; bases outside the gene matches: 5. The CDR3 spans 16 residues. Germline loops: CDR1 MRHNA, CDR2 SNTAGT. Here the CDR3 reads CASSDTGTSAYNEQFF. In DNA, the CDR3 is TGTGCCAGCAGTGACACCGGGACTAGCGCTTACAATGAGCAGTTCTTC.

The CDR3 bases are TGCAGCCCCCGTTACTCAGACTACGAGCAGTACTTC. Translating it yields CSPRYSDYEQYF. The J gene is TRBJ2-7, the V gene TRBV29-1; D is undetermined. The CDR3 sequence is 12 residues long. V gave up 8 bases and J gave up 3 bases, with 14 bases separating them. Germline values: CDR1 SQVTM, CDR2 ANQGSEA.

The chain joins TRBV11-2 to TRBJ2-3, with 10 bases lining up with TRBD2. The V segment lost 3 bases and the J segment 4 bases; nucleotides outside the gene matches: 4. The germline V gene encodes CDR1 SGHAT and CDR2 FQNNGV. The CDR3 spans 15 residues. This chain's CDR3 is CASSFSGRGADTQYF. CDR3 in DNA: TGTGCCAGCAGCTTCAGCGGGAGGGGGGCAGATACGCAGTATTTT.

V usage is TRBV27 and J usage is TRBJ2-5; maybe TRBD2 (5 bases). CDR1 and CDR2 from the germline V gene are MNHEY and SMNVEV (reference sequence). The CDR3 has 15 residues. The V gene lost 8 bases and the J gene lost 5 bases, with 21 bases spanning the gap. The CDR3, as DNA: TGTGCCAGCTCGACTATTCCCCCGAGCCGGGAGACCCAGTACTTC. Protein: CASSTIPPSRETQYF.

This chain links TRBV28 with TRBJ2-5, with 10 bases lining up with TRBD2. Germline CDR1 is MDHEN and CDR2 is SYDVKM. The CDR3 sequence is 15 residues long. The ends lost 6 bases at V and 4 bases at J; junction bases unmatched: 8. The CDR3 region has the DNA TGTGCCAGCAGCTCTCCCCTAGCGGGAGTAGAGACCCAGTACTTC. Protein sequence: CASSSPLAGVETQYF.